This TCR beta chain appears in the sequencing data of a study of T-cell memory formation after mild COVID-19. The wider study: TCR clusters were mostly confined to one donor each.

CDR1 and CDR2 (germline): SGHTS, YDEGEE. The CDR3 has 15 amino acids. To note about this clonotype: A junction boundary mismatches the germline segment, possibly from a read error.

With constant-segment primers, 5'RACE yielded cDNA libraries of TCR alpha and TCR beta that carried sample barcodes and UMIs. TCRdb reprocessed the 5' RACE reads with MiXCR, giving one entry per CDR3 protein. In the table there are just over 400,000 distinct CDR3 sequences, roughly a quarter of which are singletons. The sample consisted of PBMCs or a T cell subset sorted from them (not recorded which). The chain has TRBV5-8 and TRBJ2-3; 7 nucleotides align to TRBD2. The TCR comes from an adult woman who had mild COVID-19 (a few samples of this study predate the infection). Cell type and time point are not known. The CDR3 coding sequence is TGTGCCAGCAGTTGGGACTACGCCAACACAGATACGAAGTATTTT. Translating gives CASSWDYANTDTKYF. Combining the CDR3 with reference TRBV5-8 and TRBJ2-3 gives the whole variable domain EAGVTQSPTHLIKTRGQQATLRCSPISGHTSVYWYQQALGLGLQFLLWYDEGEERNRGNFPPRFSGRQFPNYSSELNVNALELEDSALYLCASSWDYANTDTKYFGPGTRLTVL.